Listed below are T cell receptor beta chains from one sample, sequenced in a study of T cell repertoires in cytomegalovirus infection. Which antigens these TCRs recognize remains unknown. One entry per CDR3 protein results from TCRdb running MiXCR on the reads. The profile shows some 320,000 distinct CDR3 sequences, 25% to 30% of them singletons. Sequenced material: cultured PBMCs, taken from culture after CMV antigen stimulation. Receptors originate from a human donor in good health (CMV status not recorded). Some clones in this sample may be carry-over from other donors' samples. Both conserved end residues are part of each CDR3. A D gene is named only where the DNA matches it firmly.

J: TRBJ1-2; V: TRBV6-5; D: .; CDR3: CASSYSGAGVGVDYGYTF
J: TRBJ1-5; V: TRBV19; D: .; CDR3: CASSMVWGFQPQHF
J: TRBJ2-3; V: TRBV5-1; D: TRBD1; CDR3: CASSLPSGTGADTQYF
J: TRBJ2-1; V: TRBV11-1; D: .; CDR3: CASSRQVSYNEQFF
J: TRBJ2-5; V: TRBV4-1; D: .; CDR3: CASSQWGIQETQYF
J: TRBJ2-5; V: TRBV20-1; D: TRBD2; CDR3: CSAASGGDQETQYF
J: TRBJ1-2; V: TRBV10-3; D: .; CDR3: CAISESMALDPYGYTF
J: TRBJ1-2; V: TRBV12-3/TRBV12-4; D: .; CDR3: CASSLGLGTAGDGYTF
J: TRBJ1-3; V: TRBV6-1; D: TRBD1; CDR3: CASSGGTRGPNTIYF
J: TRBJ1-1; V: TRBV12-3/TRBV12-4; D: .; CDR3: CASSASGDKNTEAFF
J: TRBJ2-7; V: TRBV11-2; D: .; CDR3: CASSLDPIPPEWYF
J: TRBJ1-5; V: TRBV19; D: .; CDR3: CASSIPRGGGLQPQHF
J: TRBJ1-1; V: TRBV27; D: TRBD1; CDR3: CASSKPGGGRTEAFF
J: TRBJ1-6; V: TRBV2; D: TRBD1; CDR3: CASTGTANNSPLHF